This passage covers 8 T cell receptor beta chains from one sample sequenced in a study of T cells after yellow fever vaccination. Using its own MiXCR run on the 5' RACE reads, TCRdb lists one record per CDR3 protein. The sample records a few hundred thousand distinct CDR3 sequences, about 4% being singletons. Material: PBMCs, obtained 5 days after the yellow fever booster vaccination. These receptors originate from a man aged 18-30 years who received the YFV17D yellow fever vaccine.

This chain connects TRBV20-1 to TRBJ2-6; D gene unclear. The CDR3 loop spans 15 amino acids. Looked up from germline, CDR1 is DFQATT and CDR2 is SNEGSKA (reference sequence). V dropped 1 base and J dropped 0 bases, with 7 bases sitting between them. In nucleotides, the CDR3 is TGCAGTGCTAGAGCACAGACCTCTGGGGCCAACGTCCTGACTTTC. This sequence encodes CSARAQTSGANVLTF.

This clonotype was seen a handful of times. The V call is TRBV12-3 or TRBV12-4, the J call TRBJ2-7; tentatively, D is TRBD2 (6 bases). This CDR3 region has 14 residues. The V gene lost 8 bases and the J gene lost 0 bases, with 14 bases spanning the gap. The CDR3 region is CASRRASDSYEQYF. CDR3 DNA sequence: TGTGCCAGCCGACGGGCTAGCGACTCCTACGAGCAGTACTTC.

The sample holds a few counts of this clonotype. The chain joins TRBV20-1 to TRBJ2-3, with D perhaps matching TRBD1 (6 bases). The CDR3 length is 13 residues. Germline lookup yields CDR1 DFQATT and CDR2 SNEGSKA (reference sequence). Trimming stripped 7 bases from V and 3 bases from J, with 14 bases between. The CDR3 is CSVRGSGTDTQYF. The CDR3 nucleotides are TGCAGTGTAAGGGGGAGTGGAACAGATACGCAGTATTTT.

The CDR3 sequence: CSAMAASDTQYF. CDR3 sequence (DNA): TGCAGTGCTATGGCTGCCTCGGATACGCAGTATTTT. V is TRBV20-1 and J is TRBJ2-3; D is unclear. CDR3 length: 12 amino acids. Trimming removed 4 bases from V and 6 bases from J, with 11 bases in between. In germline, CDR1 is DFQATT, CDR2 SNEGSKA (reference sequence).

The chain employs TRBV6-5 and TRBJ2-5; 14 bases fit TRBD2. Per germline, CDR1 MNHEY and CDR2 SVGAGI. CDR3 length equals 16 residues. Unmatched junction bases numbered 4, after V lost 5 bases and J lost 2 bases. CDR3: CASSRRLAGGQETQYF. The CDR3 DNA reads TGTGCCAGCAGTCGCCGACTAGCGGGGGGGCAAGAGACCCAGTACTTC.

The table lists this clonotype with a few counts. This chain joins TRBV7-2 and TRBJ2-1; 7 positions agree with TRBD1. Germline lookup yields CDR1 SGHTA and CDR2 FQGNSA. V lost 6 bases, J lost 3 bases, and 8 bases stayed unmatched. CDR3 length: 15 residues. The CDR3 bases are TGTGCCAGCAGTTTCGGACAGGCCAACTACAATGAGCAGTTCTTC. Amino acid sequence: CASSFGQANYNEQFF.

Ten or more counts support this clonotype. The rearrangement uses TRBV19 and TRBJ2-1, with 8 bases that match TRBD2. V trimming: 1 base; J trimming: 3 bases; junction bases outside the gene matches: 5. The CDR3 totals 16 residues. Germline V CDR1 and CDR2: LNHDA, SQIVND (reference sequence). The CDR3 region has the DNA TGTGCCAGTAGTATAGTAGAAGCGGGGGACTACAATGAGCAGTTCTTC. It translates to CASSIVEAGDYNEQFF.

This chain joins TRBV6-4 and TRBJ1-5; D not certain. CDR3 length: 17 amino acids. Germline CDR1 and CDR2: MRHNA and SNTAGT. Trimming stripped 2 bases from V and 2 bases from J, with 16 bases between. CDR3 loop: CASSDGVGRRGNQPQHF. CDR3 in DNA: TGTGCCAGCAGTGACGGCGTCGGACGGCGGGGCAATCAGCCCCAGCATTTT.